The 3 T cell receptor beta chains below were found in one sample sequenced in a study of Graves' ophthalmopathy and Graves' hyperthyroidism. CDR3 regions of TCR beta were amplified from RNA transcripts. In the first round, RT-PCR was carried out with HTBI primers, and a multiplex PCR formed the second round. TCRdb re-called the multiplex PCR reads through MiXCR, storing one row per CDR3 protein. The profile covers 200,000 to 250,000 distinct CDR3 sequences, with about a fifth appearing a single time and around 40% taken by the ten largest. Sequenced sample: peripheral blood. The origin of the receptors is a woman in her forties or fifties with Graves' ophthalmopathy.

In this sample, this clonotype turned up many times. V usage is TRBV11-1 and J usage is TRBJ1-1; 10 positions agree with TRBD1. There are 16 residues in the CDR3. Germline loops: CDR1 SGHAT, CDR2 FQDESV (reference sequence). V was clipped by 5 bases and J by 3 bases; unmatched bases: 9. This chain's CDR3 is CASSPGTGVLDTEAFF. The DNA for the CDR3 is TGTGCCAGCAGCCCCGGGACAGGGGTACTGGACACTGAAGCTTTCTTT. The full variable domain, in which reference TRBV11-1 and TRBJ1-1 provide the parts outside the CDR3, is EAEVAQSPRYKITEKSQAVAFWCDPISGHATLYWYRQILGQGPELLVQFQDESVVDDSQLPKDRFSAERLKGVDSTLKIQPAELGDSAMYLCASSPGTGVLDTEAFFGQGTRLTVV.

The genes are TRBV12-3 or TRBV12-4 and TRBJ1-6; a possible D gene is TRBD1 (6 bases). Trimming pared 2 bases from V and 10 bases from J, leaving 15 bases between. The CDR3 sequence is 15 residues long. In nucleotides, the CDR3 is TGTGCCAGCAGTTTAACCGAGGCAGGGGTGTCACCCCTCCACTTT. Translating gives CASSLTEAGVSPLHF.

This clonotype was detected ten times or more. The chain recombines TRBV6-5 with TRBJ2-7; the D is unclear. This CDR3 is 14 amino acids long. Between the trimmed V and J ends, which lost 4 bases and 0 bases, there was a span of 10 bases. The V gene's germline CDR1 is MNHEY and CDR2 SVGAGI. CDR3: CASSSTKSSYEQYF. The CDR3 DNA sequence: TGTGCCAGCAGTTCGACAAAGAGCTCCTACGAGCAGTACTTC.